This T cell receptor beta chain emerged from a study of T cells expressing NK-cell markers. TCRdb reprocessed the 5' RACE reads; each CDR3 protein has one entry and no DNA is given. The sample data list about 150,000 distinct CDR3 sequences. The CDR3 is 15 amino acids. CDR1 SGHTS and CDR2 YDEGEE come from the germline V gene. The sample taken for sequencing was blood T cells: a sorted CD56 or NKG2C T cell subset, CD4+ or CD8+ T cells, or bulk PBMC T cells (not recorded which). This clonotype was obtained from a woman aged 45-59 years in good health. The chain employs TRBV5-8 and TRBJ2-1; TCRdb indicates TRBD2, and absent DNA this call remains unverified. The chain's CDR3 is CASSTGTSGYNEQFF.